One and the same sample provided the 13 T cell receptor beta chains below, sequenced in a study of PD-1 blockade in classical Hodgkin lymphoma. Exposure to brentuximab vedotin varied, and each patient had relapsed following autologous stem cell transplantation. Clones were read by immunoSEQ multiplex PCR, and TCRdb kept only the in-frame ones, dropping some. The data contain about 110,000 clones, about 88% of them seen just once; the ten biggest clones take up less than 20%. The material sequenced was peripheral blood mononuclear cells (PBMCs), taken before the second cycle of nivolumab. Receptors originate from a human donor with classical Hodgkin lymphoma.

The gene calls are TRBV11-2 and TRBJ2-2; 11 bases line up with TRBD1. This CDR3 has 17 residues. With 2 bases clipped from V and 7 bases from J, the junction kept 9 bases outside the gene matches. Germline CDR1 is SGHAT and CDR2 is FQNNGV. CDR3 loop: CASSLWQGQGGYGELFF. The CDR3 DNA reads TGTGCCAGCAGCTTATGGCAGGGACAGGGGGGATACGGGGAGCTGTTTTTT.

The CDR3 nucleotides are TGCAGCGTGGGACAGGGGGCCCCTGGCTACACCTTC. As protein: CSVGQGAPGYTF. The J gene is TRBJ1-2, the V gene TRBV29-1, with 12 bases aligning to TRBD1. Germline V gene sequence: CDR1 SQVTM, CDR2 ANQGSEA. The V segment lost 6 bases and the J segment 7 bases; nucleotides outside the gene matches: 3. This CDR3 is built from 12 residues.

The CDR3 is CSVKGQGEVTNYGYTF. The CDR3 DNA sequence: TGCAGCGTCAAGGGACAGGGGGAGGTCACTAACTATGGCTACACCTTC. The rearrangement joins TRBV29-1 to TRBJ1-2, with 11 bases lining up with TRBD1. V lost 6 bases and J lost 0; bases outside the gene matches: 9. CDR1 and CDR2 from the germline V gene are SQVTM and ANQGSEA. The CDR3 covers 16 residues.

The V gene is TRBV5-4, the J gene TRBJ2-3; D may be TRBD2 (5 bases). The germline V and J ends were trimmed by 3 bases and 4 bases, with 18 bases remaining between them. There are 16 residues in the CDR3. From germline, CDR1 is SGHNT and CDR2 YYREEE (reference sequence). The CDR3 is CASSWRTGRTPDTQYF. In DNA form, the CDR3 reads TGTGCCAGCAGCTGGCGGACTGGGCGGACCCCAGATACGCAGTATTTT. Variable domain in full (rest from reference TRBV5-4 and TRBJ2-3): ETGVTQSPTHLIKTRGQQVTLRCSSQSGHNTVSWYQQALGQGPQFIFQYYREEENGRGNFPPRFSGLQFPNYSSELNVNALELDDSALYLCASSWRTGRTPDTQYFGPGTRLTVL.

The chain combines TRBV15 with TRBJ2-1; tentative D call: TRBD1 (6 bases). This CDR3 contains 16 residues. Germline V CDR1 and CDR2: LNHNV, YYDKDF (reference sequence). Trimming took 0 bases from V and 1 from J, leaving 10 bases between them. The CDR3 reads CATSRDVGGSYNEQFF. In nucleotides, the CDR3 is TGTGCCACCAGCAGAGATGTAGGGGGTTCCTACAATGAGCAGTTCTTC. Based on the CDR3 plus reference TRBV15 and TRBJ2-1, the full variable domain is DAMVIQNPRYQVTQFGKPVTLSCSQTLNHNVMYWYQQKSSQAPKLLFHYYDKDFNNEADTPDNFQSRRPNTSFCFLDIRSPGLGDTAMYLCATSRDVGGSYNEQFFGPGTRLTVL.

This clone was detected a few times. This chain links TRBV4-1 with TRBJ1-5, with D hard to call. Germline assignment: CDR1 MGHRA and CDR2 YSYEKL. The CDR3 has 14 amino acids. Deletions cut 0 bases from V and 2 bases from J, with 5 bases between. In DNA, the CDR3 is TGCGCCAGCAGCCAAGATGCCGGCAATCAGCCCCAGCATTTT. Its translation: CASSQDAGNQPQHF.

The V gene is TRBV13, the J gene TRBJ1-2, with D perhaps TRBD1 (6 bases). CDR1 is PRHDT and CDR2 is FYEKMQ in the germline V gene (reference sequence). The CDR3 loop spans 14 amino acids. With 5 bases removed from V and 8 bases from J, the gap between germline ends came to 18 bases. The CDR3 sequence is CASSQRDTPRGYTF. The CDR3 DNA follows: TGTGCCAGCAGCCAACGGGACACCCCGCGGGGCTACACCTTC.

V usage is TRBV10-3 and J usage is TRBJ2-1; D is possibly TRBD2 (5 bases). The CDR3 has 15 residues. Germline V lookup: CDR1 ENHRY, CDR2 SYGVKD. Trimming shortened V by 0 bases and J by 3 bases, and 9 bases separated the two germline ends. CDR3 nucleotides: TGTGCCATCAGTGAGTCGGTCGGGAACTACAATGAGCAGTTCTTC. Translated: CAISESVGNYNEQFF.

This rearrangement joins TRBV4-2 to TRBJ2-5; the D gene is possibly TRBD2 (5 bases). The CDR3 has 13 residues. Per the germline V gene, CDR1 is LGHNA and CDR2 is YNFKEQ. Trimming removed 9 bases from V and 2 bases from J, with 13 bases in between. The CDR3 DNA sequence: TGTGCCAGTGCGTCACGGGAACAAGAGACCCAGTACTTC. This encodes CASASREQETQYF.

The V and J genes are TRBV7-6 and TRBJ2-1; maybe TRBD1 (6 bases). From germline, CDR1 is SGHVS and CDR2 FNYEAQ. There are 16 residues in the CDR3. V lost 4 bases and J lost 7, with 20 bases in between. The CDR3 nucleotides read TGTGCCAGCAGCTCAGCTCACAGGGTACGAGAGAATGAGCAGTTCTTC. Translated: CASSSAHRVRENEQFF.

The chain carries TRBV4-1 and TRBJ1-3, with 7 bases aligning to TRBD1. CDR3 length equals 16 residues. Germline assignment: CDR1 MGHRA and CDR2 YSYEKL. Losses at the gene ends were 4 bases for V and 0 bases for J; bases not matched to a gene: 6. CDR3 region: CASSLQTGNSGNTIYF. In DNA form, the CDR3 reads TGCGCCAGCAGCCTGCAGACAGGGAACTCTGGAAACACCATATATTTT.

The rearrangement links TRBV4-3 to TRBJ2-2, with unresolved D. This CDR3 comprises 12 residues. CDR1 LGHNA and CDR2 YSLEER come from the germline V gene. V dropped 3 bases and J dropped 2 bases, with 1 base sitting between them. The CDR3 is CASSHNTGELFF. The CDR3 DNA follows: TGCGCCAGCAGCCACAACACCGGGGAGCTGTTTTTT.

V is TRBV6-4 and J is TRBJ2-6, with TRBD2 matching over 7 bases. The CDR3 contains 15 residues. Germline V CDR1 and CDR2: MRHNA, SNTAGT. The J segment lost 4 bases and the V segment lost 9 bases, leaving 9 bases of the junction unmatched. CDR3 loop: CARGRAGRGANVLTF. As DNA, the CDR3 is TGTGCCAGAGGGAGGGCCGGGAGAGGGGCCAACGTCCTGACTTTC.